Reported below is one TCR beta chain. The antigen remains undetermined. Germline V gene lookup returns CDR1 GTSNPN and CDR2 SVGIG (reference sequence). V lost 1 base to trimming and J lost 7 bases; unmatched junction nucleotides: 10. The CDR3 runs 14 residues. Anyone with autoimmune disease history or systemic immunosuppression was excluded. The timepoints at which blood was sampled were baseline, cycle 4 day 1, and cycle 7 day 1. This entry belongs to a study of OX40 agonist ivuxolimab in advanced cancers. Overall study: Participants could have had prior anti-PD-1, anti-PD-L1 or anti-CTLA-4 therapy, and roughly 39% had some. Study-wide points: CD8+ T cells showed, on average, more clonal expansion than CD4+ cells.

This table comes from immunoSEQ multiplex PCR, and its TCRdb copy is limited to in-frame clones, with some not included. The table shows just under 85,000 clones, with over 65% occurring only once. This TCR was recovered from an adult with an advanced solid tumor such as melanoma, head and neck, liver or kidney cancer. The chain joins TRBV30 to TRBJ2-7; 7 bases align to TRBD1. Here the sequenced sample was CD4+ or CD8+ T cells sorted from blood, taken in a trial of the OX40 agonist ivuxolimab. DNA for the CDR3: TGTGCCTGGAGTGCTGATACAGGGGTGTGGGAGCAGTACTTC. Its translation: CAWSADTGVWEQYF.